This T cell receptor (beta chain) emerged from a study of blood T cells in healthy people across ages. The second PCR ran roughly 6 to 12 cycles with a sample-barcoded 5' primer and J-beta primers. A single record per CDR3 protein comes from TCRdb applying MiXCR to the 5' RACE reads. Of around 780,000 distinct CDR3 sequences listed, 20% to 30% are singletons. This CDR3 is 13 amino acids long. The V end was cut by 1 base, the J end by 14 bases, with 15 bases between. The sample was also reused in another study, on T cells of mothers and their children.

The specimen sequenced was blood. The receptor was derived from a boy under 18 in good health. The chain recombines TRBV12-3 or TRBV12-4 with TRBJ2-1; a weak D match, TRBD1 (6 bases). The CDR3 DNA reads TGTGCCAGCAGTTTAGATCAGGGGTTAGGCAAGTTCTTC. Residues: CASSLDQGLGKFF.